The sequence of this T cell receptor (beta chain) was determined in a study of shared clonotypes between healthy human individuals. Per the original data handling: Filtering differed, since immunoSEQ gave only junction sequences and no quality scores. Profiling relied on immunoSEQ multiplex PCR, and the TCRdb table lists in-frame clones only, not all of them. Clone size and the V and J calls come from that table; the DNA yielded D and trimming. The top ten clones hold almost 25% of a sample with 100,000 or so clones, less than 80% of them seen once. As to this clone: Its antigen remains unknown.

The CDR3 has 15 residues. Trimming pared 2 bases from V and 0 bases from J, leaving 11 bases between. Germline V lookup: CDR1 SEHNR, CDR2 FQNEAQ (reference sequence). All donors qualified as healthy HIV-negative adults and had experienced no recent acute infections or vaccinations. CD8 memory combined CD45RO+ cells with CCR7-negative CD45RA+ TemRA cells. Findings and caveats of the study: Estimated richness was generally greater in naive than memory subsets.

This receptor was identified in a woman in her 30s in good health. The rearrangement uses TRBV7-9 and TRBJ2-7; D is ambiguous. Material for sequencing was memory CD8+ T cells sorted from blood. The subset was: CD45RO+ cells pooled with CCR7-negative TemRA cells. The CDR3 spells CASSLSVIDSYEQYF. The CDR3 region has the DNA TGTGCCAGCAGCTTAAGCGTGATAGACTCCTACGAGCAGTACTTC.